The 10 T cell receptor beta chains below were found in one sample sequenced in a study of blood T cell repertoires in COVID-19. The data were produced by immunoSEQ multiplex PCR, yet TCRdb's version contains in-frame clones alone and is incomplete. Of around 140,000 clones listed, about four fifths are singletons. Sequencing used peripheral blood. Receptors were obtained from a woman aged 60 to 75 with active or convalescent COVID-19.

This clone was picked up a small number of times. CDR3 DNA sequence: TGCGCCAGCAGCCCTGATGGACAGTCCTACGAGCAGTACGTC. Residues: CASSPDGQSYEQYV. The chain couples TRBV5-1 to TRBJ2-7, with D perhaps matching TRBD1 (6 bases). Germline CDR1 is SGHRS and CDR2 is YFSETQ. The CDR3 totals 14 residues. Trimming took 4 bases from V and 1 from J, leaving 12 bases between them.

Notes on this clone: Mismatch with germline at one junction end may stem from a read error. V and J are TRBV7-7 and TRBJ2-3, with 7 bases lining up with TRBD1. The CDR3 spans 15 residues. Germline CDR1 reads SSHAT; CDR2 reads FNYEAQ (reference sequence). The CDR3 DNA follows: TGTGCTAGCAGCCGGGGACAGCCAAGTGGAGATACGCAGTATTTT. Encoded protein: CASSRGQPSGDTQYF.

The rearrangement links TRBV7-9 to TRBJ2-5; possible D gene TRBD2, 6 bases. V was trimmed by 8 bases and J by 5 bases, leaving 18 bases between them. The CDR3 is 14 amino acids. Germline assignment: CDR1 SEHNR and CDR2 FQNEAQ (reference sequence). The chain's CDR3 is CASQLRAGWETQYF. CDR3 bases: TGTGCCAGCCAACTCCGGGCGGGGTGGGAGACCCAGTACTTC.

The gene calls are TRBV4-1 and TRBJ2-1; 10 bases match TRBD1. Per germline, CDR1 MGHRA and CDR2 YSYEKL. The ends lost 3 bases at V and 5 bases at J; junction bases unmatched: 7. The CDR3 is 16 residues long. CDR3 loop: CASSQSRTGGDNEQFF. DNA for the CDR3: TGCGCCAGCAGCCAGTCGAGGACAGGGGGTGACAATGAGCAGTTCTTC.

J is TRBJ2-7 and V is TRBV19; TRBD1 agrees at 8 bases. The V gene's germline CDR1 is LNHDA and CDR2 SQIVND (reference sequence). This CDR3 comprises 14 residues. The V and J ends lost 7 bases and 6 bases, in that order; junction bases with no gene match: 11. CDR3 coding DNA: TGTGCCAGTATCTCGGACAGGGACATGTGCGAGCAGTACGTC. This encodes CASISDRDMCEQYV.

The chain is built from TRBV24-1 and TRBJ1-3; maybe TRBD1 (5 bases). Per the germline V gene, CDR1 is KGHDR and CDR2 is SFDVKD. V lost 4 bases to trimming and J lost 9 bases, with 24 bases between them. The CDR3 is made up of 17 amino acids. As DNA, the CDR3 is TGTGCCACCAGTGAGAATACAGGAACTCCGAAGGGTAGCACCATATATTTT. Translated: CATSENTGTPKGSTIYF.

J is TRBJ1-2 and V is TRBV7-2; 7 positions match TRBD1. CDR3 length: 15 residues. In germline, CDR1 is SGHTA, CDR2 FQGNSA. V dropped 5 bases and J dropped 8; count of bases not matched to a gene: 14. The CDR3 loop reads CASSPGIGGETGYTF. In DNA, the CDR3 is TGTGCCAGCAGCCCAGGCATAGGGGGCGAAACGGGCTACACCTTC.

The V call is TRBV3-1 (or the pseudogene TRBV3-2), the J call TRBJ1-3; D may be TRBD1 (6 bases). This CDR3 is 14 amino acids long. Germline V CDR1 and CDR2: LGHDT, YNNKEL (reference sequence). Trimming pared 3 bases from V and 3 bases from J, leaving 9 bases between. CDR3 DNA: TGTGCCAGCAGCCATACAGGGTTTGGAAACACCATATATTTT. It translates to CASSHTGFGNTIYF.

This chain's CDR3 is CAWTTGSYNEQFF. For the CDR3, the DNA is TGTGCCTGGACGACAGGTTCCTACAATGAGCAGTTCTTC. The genes are TRBV30 and TRBJ2-1; TRBD1 is a possible D gene (6 bases). The CDR3 length is 13 residues. V dropped 4 bases and J dropped 1 base, with 8 bases sitting between them. Per the germline V gene, CDR1 is GTSNPN and CDR2 is SVGIG (reference sequence). Complete variable domain (other parts from reference TRBV30 and TRBJ2-1): SQTIHQWPATLVQPVGSPLSLECTVEGTSNPNLYWYRQAAGRGLQLLFYSVGIGQISSEVPQNLSASRPQDRQFILSSKKLLLSDSGFYLCAWTTGSYNEQFFGPGTRLTVL.

This sequence joins TRBV5-4 and TRBJ2-5, with unresolved D. CDR1 is SGHNT, CDR2 YYREEE, per germline (reference sequence). The CDR3 is 13 amino acids. Trimming took 2 bases from V and 2 from J, leaving 7 bases between them. CDR3 coding DNA: TGTGCCAGCAGCTTTTTTCCTCAAGAGACCCAGTACTTC. Translated, it gives CASSFFPQETQYF.